The rows below give T cell receptor beta chains drawn from one sample of a study of breast tumors, draining lymph nodes, adjacent tissues. TCRdb passed the multiplex PCR reads through MiXCR, listing each CDR3 protein once. This sample has approximately 200,000 distinct CDR3 sequences, with 31% found just once. Sequenced: axillary lymph node tissue. These receptors were taken from a female donor with breast cancer. Some clones in this sample may be carry-over from other donors' samples. Each CDR3 is given with its conserved first and last residue. Fields, in order: CDR3 protein, CDR3 DNA, CDR3 length, clone size, D gene, V gene, J gene. A D gene is named only where the DNA matches it firmly. Rows may omit the clone size; those that give it use once, few, many or a size class.

CDR3: CASKPPRGRGAKNIQYF; DNA: TGTGCCAGCAAGCCACCCAGGGGACGGGGGGCAAAAAACATTCAGTACTTC; length: 17; size: once; D: .; V: TRBV27; J: TRBJ2-4
CDR3: CAWGDRPDNEQFF; DNA: TGTGCCTGGGGGGACAGACCAGACAATGAGCAGTTCTTC; length: 13; size: many; D: TRBD1; V: TRBV30; J: TRBJ2-1
CDR3: CASSYFSGETGELFF; DNA: TGTGCCAGCAGTTATTTTTCCGGCGAAACCGGGGAGCTGTTTTTT; length: 15; size: many; D: .; V: TRBV12-3/TRBV12-4; J: TRBJ2-2
CDR3: CSARLGLAGAEQYF; DNA: TGCAGTGCTAGATTGGGACTAGCGGGAGCCGAGCAGTACTTC; length: 14; size: .; D: TRBD2; V: TRBV20-1; J: TRBJ2-7
CDR3: CSARVHESEAFF; DNA: TGCAGTGCTAGAGTTCACGAAAGTGAAGCTTTCTTT; length: 12; size: .; D: .; V: TRBV20-1; J: TRBJ1-1
CDR3: CASSPPLDSYEQYF; DNA: TGTGCCAGCAGCCCCCCCCTCGATTCCTACGAGCAGTACTTC; length: 14; size: many; D: .; V: TRBV7-2; J: TRBJ2-7
CDR3: CASSGRVTYNEQFF; DNA: TGTGCCAGTAGCGGGAGGGTGACCTACAATGAGCAGTTCTTC; length: 14; size: many; D: TRBD2; V: TRBV2; J: TRBJ2-1
CDR3: CASSFGATNEKLFF; DNA: TGCGCCAGCAGCTTTGGTGCAACTAATGAAAAACTGTTTTTT; length: 14; size: many; D: .; V: TRBV5-1; J: TRBJ1-4
CDR3: CASSQTGVYGYTF; DNA: TGTGCCAGCAGCCAGACAGGGGTCTATGGCTACACCTTC; length: 13; size: many; D: TRBD1; V: TRBV3-1; J: TRBJ1-2
CDR3: CASGDGTGVGTGANVLTF; DNA: TGTGCCAGCGGGGACGGGACAGGGGTAGGGACTGGGGCCAACGTCCTGACTTTC; length: 18; size: once; D: TRBD1; V: TRBV12-3/TRBV12-4; J: TRBJ2-6
CDR3: CASSFYICSASSGIPGNEQFF; DNA: .; length: 21; size: once; D: .; V: TRBV5-4; J: TRBJ2-1
CDR3: CASSLWQTFGYGYTF; DNA: TGTGCCAGCAGTTTGTGGCAGACCTTTGGCTATGGCTACACCTTC; length: 15; size: many; D: .; V: TRBV12-3/TRBV12-4; J: TRBJ1-2
CDR3: CASSALTALHSGNTIYF; DNA: TGTGCCAGCAGTGCATTGACAGCCCTACACTCTGGAAACACCATATATTTT; length: 17; size: few; D: .; V: TRBV6-6; J: TRBJ1-3
CDR3: CSAKDGVRGSEAFF; DNA: TGCAGTGCTAAAGACGGGGTCCGGGGCTCTGAAGCTTTCTTT; length: 14; size: .; D: .; V: TRBV20-1; J: TRBJ1-1
CDR3: CASSGEFSTDTQYF; DNA: TGTGCCAGCAGTGGGGAATTTTCCACAGATACGCAGTATTTT; length: 14; size: many; D: .; V: TRBV2; J: TRBJ2-3
CDR3: CSASIRRGEVGANVLTF; DNA: TGCAGTGCTAGCATTCGCAGGGGGGAGGTGGGGGCCAACGTCCTGACTTTC; length: 17; size: .; D: .; V: TRBV20-1; J: TRBJ2-6
CDR3: CSAAPPGGTYNEQFF; DNA: TGCAGCGCCGCTCCACCGGGGGGGACCTACAATGAGCAGTTCTTC; length: 15; size: many; D: TRBD2; V: TRBV29-1; J: TRBJ2-1
CDR3: CASSSNSGQSGYTF; DNA: TGCGCCAGCAGCTCGAACTCGGGACAGTCGGGCTACACCTTC; length: 14; size: many; D: TRBD1; V: TRBV5-1; J: TRBJ1-2
CDR3: CASSPGTLTGELFF; DNA: TGTGCCAGCTCACCCGGGACACTCACCGGGGAGCTGTTTTTT; length: 14; size: many; D: .; V: TRBV18; J: TRBJ2-2
CDR3: CASSPESGRRSSYEQYF; DNA: TGTGCCAGCAGCCCTGAGAGCGGCCGACGGAGCTCCTACGAGCAGTACTTC; length: 17; size: many; D: .; V: TRBV2; J: TRBJ2-7
CDR3: CASSQEKGTGVVATQCF; DNA: TGTGCCAGCAGCCAAGAAAAAGGGACAGGGGTTGTGGCGACCCAGTGCTTC; length: 17; size: .; D: TRBD1; V: TRBV14; J: TRBJ2-5
CDR3: CASSLGWTNEKLFF; DNA: TGTGCCAGCAGCTTAGGATGGACTAATGAAAAACTGTTTTTT; length: 14; size: many; D: .; V: TRBV7-2; J: TRBJ1-4
CDR3: CASSPLDRDISPLHF; DNA: TGTGCCAGCTCACCCCTCGACAGGGATATTTCACCCCTCCACTTT; length: 15; size: many; D: TRBD1; V: TRBV18; J: TRBJ1-6
CDR3: CASSRPALQETQYF; DNA: TGTGCCAGCAGTCGCCCCGCATTACAAGAGACCCAGTACTTC; length: 14; size: many; D: .; V: TRBV28; J: TRBJ2-5
CDR3: CASSVDSHGPDTQYF; DNA: TGTGCCAGCAGCGTAGATTCCCACGGCCCAGATACGCAGTATTTT; length: 15; size: many; D: .; V: TRBV9; J: TRBJ2-3
CDR3: CSAPLNLGYEQYF; DNA: TGCAGTGCTCCCCTTAATCTGGGGTACGAGCAGTACTTC; length: 13; size: many; D: .; V: TRBV20-1; J: TRBJ2-7
CDR3: CASSYRDRSFPLHF; DNA: TGTGCCAGCAGTTACCGGGACAGAAGTTTCCCCCTCCACTTT; length: 14; size: many; D: TRBD1; V: TRBV6-6; J: TRBJ1-6
CDR3: CASSLGPSGEGKETQYF; DNA: TGCGCCAGCAGCTTGGGGCCCTCAGGGGAGGGGAAAGAGACCCAGTACTTC; length: 17; size: many; D: .; V: TRBV5-1; J: TRBJ2-5
CDR3: CASSLAAGDTEAFF; DNA: TGTGCCAGCAGCTTAGCGGCAGGGGACACTGAAGCTTTCTTT; length: 14; size: few; D: .; V: TRBV7-6; J: TRBJ1-1
CDR3: CASSFYICSARRQGSTQYF; DNA: .; length: 19; size: once; D: .; V: TRBV7-3; J: TRBJ2-3
CDR3: CASSATPSSYEQYF; DNA: TGTGCCAGCAGCGCTACTCCCAGCTCCTACGAGCAGTACTTC; length: 14; size: many; D: .; V: TRBV6-1; J: TRBJ2-7
CDR3: CASSLGGLANQETQYF; DNA: TGTGCCAGCAGCTTAGGGGGACTAGCGAATCAAGAGACCCAGTACTTC; length: 16; size: many; D: TRBD2; V: TRBV7-6; J: TRBJ2-5
CDR3: CASRRKPPGQGCNEQFF; DNA: TGTGCCAGCAGGCGAAAGCCGCCGGGACAGGGATGCAATGAGCAGTTCTTC; length: 17; size: .; D: TRBD1; V: TRBV6-4; J: TRBJ2-1
CDR3: CSVTGVVSYEQYF; DNA: TGCAGCGTGACAGGGGTGGTGTCCTACGAGCAGTACTTC; length: 13; size: many; D: TRBD1; V: TRBV29-1; J: TRBJ2-7
CDR3: CASSLTAGGGYNEQFF; DNA: TGTGCCAGCAGCTTAACGGCGGGAGGTGGATACAATGAGCAGTTCTTC; length: 16; size: many; D: TRBD2; V: TRBV7-9; J: TRBJ2-1
CDR3: CASSYSRLLNEKLFF; DNA: TGTGCCAGCAGTTACTCGAGACTCCTTAATGAAAAACTGTTTTTT; length: 15; size: many; D: .; V: TRBV6-5; J: TRBJ1-4
CDR3: CSARDPGPFGEKLFF; DNA: TGCAGTGCTAGAGATCCGGGACCATTTGGGGAAAAACTGTTTTTT; length: 15; size: many; D: .; V: TRBV20-1; J: TRBJ1-4
CDR3: CASRDRGNCGYTF; DNA: TGTGCCAGTAGGGACAGGGGTAACTGCGGCTACACCTTC; length: 13; size: .; D: TRBD1; V: TRBV19; J: TRBJ1-2
CDR3: CSASRQDF; DNA: TGCAGTGCTTCAAGACAGGACTTC; length: 8; size: .; D: .; V: TRBV20-1; J: TRBJ2-5
CDR3: CSASGGTGKWNTGAFF; DNA: TGCAGTGCTAGTGGGGGGACAGGGAAGTGGAACACTGGAGCTTTCTTT; length: 16; size: once; D: TRBD1; V: TRBV20-1; J: TRBJ1-1